A single T cell receptor (beta chain) is shown here with its context. Which antigen it targets is not known. Base qualities are not recorded, but no much larger clone differs from it by a single base. The data belong to a study of human T cells and chemical hapten exposure (dated by TCRdb to the early 2020s). Regarding the study in general: For sensitization, 2% DPC in acetone was applied to a 2 cm by 2 cm area of upper inner arm skin. Throughout the study period of 20 to 30 weeks, patients also received therapeutic DPC doses to the scalp every week. Patch testing was done on the upper back using Finn chambers containing 0.01% DPC, and results were scored after 6 days according to International Contact Dermatitis Research Group standards. The mostly female patient cohort included alopecia areata with under or over 50% scalp involvement, alopecia totalis and alopecia universalis. Libraries were pooled for sequencing, and variation in per-sample TCR yields was attributed mainly to small differences in library volumes within the pool. In alopecia patients, the study followed how the peripheral blood TCR repertoire changed in vivo over primary and secondary sensitization to diphenylcyclopropenone (DPC), a hapten. Blood was sampled from patients pre-sensitization (week 0) and at 2, 6 and about 24 weeks after DPC sensitization. Twenty-nine alopecia patients gave blood for TCR sequencing at one to four time points (pre-sensitization, 2, 6 and 24 weeks). The paper as a whole reports these results and caveats: A positive correlation was found between the number of PT1 expanded TCRs and patch test score, with significance reached at thresholds 8, 16 and 32 but not 4. The number of TCRs above 1 in 1000 frequency did not change with DPC sensitization; there was no evidence of global repertoire structure alterations. Alopecia, a presumed autoimmune disease, was present in all patients, so the immune response of the patients might differ from that of healthy individuals. Repeated subsampling changed both the strength of the expansion versus patch-test correlation and the threshold at which the correlation became significant. Compared with pre-sensitization or healthy control sets, expanded TCRs formed significantly more large CDR3 similarity clusters, which is consistent with antigen-driven responses.

Library preparation was by RACE. The listed sequencing device is NextSeq 500. During library preparation, unique molecular identifiers were attached to individual cDNA molecules so that TCRs could be counted quantitatively and reproducibly. For every blood RNA sample, sequencing covered both the TCR alpha and TCR beta chains. Regarding the original processing steps: The median number of TCRs per sample was approximately 96,000, ranging from 23,224 to 690,600. The Decombinator software suite was used to annotate V, J and CDR3 in the TCR reads. Every sample was subsampled to the same number of TCRs (28,000) for the PS versus PT1 abundance plots. TCRs were defined as expanded if absent before sensitization and observed at least eight times at the 2-week time point. Through fastp at Q25 and MiXCR, TCRdb rebuilt clones from the public reads, retaining in-frame beta chains. Every CDR3 protein is listed once, alongside the most common genes and DNA of its rows. The V and J calls and clone size come from TCRdb's table, not from the authors' own analysis. The sample includes about 110,000 distinct CDR3 sequences, with 9.2% observed a single time. The ten largest clonotypes hold 2.5% to 3.5% of the sample.

The intended sense of this specimen's time point label: patch test 2, 6 weeks after DPC sensitization. What this sample's treatment or condition label stands for: therapeutic diphenylcyclopropenone sensitization with weekly scalp DPC. At each patch-test visit, blood was drawn before the patch test was applied. Eligible patients were aged 18 to 70, diagnosed with alopecia, deemed suitable for DPC therapy, and excluded if pregnant. Total RNA was extracted from unfractionated whole blood collected in Tempus Blood RNA tubes. This receptor was obtained from a woman aged 40 to 50 with alopecia areata. Some clones in this sample may be carry-over from other donors' samples. Sequenced material: whole blood, taken in connection with sensitization to the hapten diphenylcyclopropenone (DPC).

At the DNA level, the sequence is TGTGCCATCAGGGACCCCGGATATGTGAATACGCAGTATTTT. Its coded protein is CAIRDPGYVNTQYF. This chain is built from TRBV10-3 and TRBJ2-3; the D segment cannot be called with confidence. CDR1 ENHRY and CDR2 SYGVKD are derived from the germline V gene. From the cysteine through the phenylalanine, the CDR3 covers 14 amino acids. Only the CDR3 part of the read is kept: 42 bases, read in frame from the first base. A distance of 17 bases separates the germline ends of V and J, which lose 6 bases and 7 bases respectively.